Below, 17 T cell receptor beta chains from the same sample are listed, as sequenced in a study of T cell repertoires in cytomegalovirus infection. Their target antigens are unknown. TCRdb ran MiXCR on the reads and lists one entry per CDR3 protein. The repertoire holds 340,000 or so distinct CDR3 sequences, just under 25% seen once, with about an eighth in the top ten. The sample here was cultured PBMCs, taken from culture after CMV antigen stimulation. The origin of the receptors is a human donor in good health (CMV status not recorded). Some clones in this sample may be carry-over from other donors' samples.

Ten or more counts support this clonotype. The chain recombines TRBV11-3 with TRBJ2-1; D unclear. Germline-derived CDR1 and CDR2 are SGHNT and YENEEA. With 5 bases removed from V and 5 bases from J, the gap between germline ends came to 7 bases. The CDR3 is made up of 12 amino acids. DNA for the CDR3: TGTGCCAGCAGCCCGCGAGACAATGAGCAGTTCTTC. Encoded protein: CASSPRDNEQFF. Together with reference TRBV11-3 and TRBJ2-1, the CDR3 gives the full variable domain: EAGVVQSPRYKIIEKKQPVAFWCNPISGHNTLYWYLQNLGQGPELLIRYENEEAVDDSQLPKDRFSAERLKGVDSTLKIQPAELGDSAVYLCASSPRDNEQFFGPGTRLTVL.

This rearrangement joins TRBV4-1 to TRBJ1-4; D unclear. Germline CDR1 MGHRA, CDR2 YSYEKL. The CDR3 consists of 13 residues. Trimming shortened V by 9 bases and J by 8 bases, and 16 bases separated the two germline ends. The CDR3 DNA is TGCGCCAGTAAGGGTGAAGGGCTGGAAAAACTGTTTTTT. Translating it yields CASKGEGLEKLFF.

The chain has TRBV5-1 and TRBJ1-1; D is ambiguous. CDR1 SGHRS and CDR2 YFSETQ come from the germline V gene. Trimming took 1 base from V and 1 from J, leaving 8 bases between them. CDR3 length equals 14 residues. The CDR3, as DNA: TGCGCCAGCAGCTTGCGGGGTGGGAACACTGAAGCTTTCTTT. It specifies CASSLRGGNTEAFF.

With respect to this clonotype: A much larger clone lies a single base off, so this may be a read error. CDR3 protein: CASSLFQNTEAFF. In DNA, the CDR3 is TGTGCCAGCAGCTTATTTCAGAACACTGAAGCTTTCTTT. The chain is built from TRBV11-2 and TRBJ1-1; D is ambiguous. Trimming stripped 2 bases from V and 1 base from J, with 5 bases between. Looked up from germline, CDR1 is SGHAT and CDR2 is FQNNGV. The CDR3 has 13 amino acids. The full variable domain, completed using reference TRBV11-2 and TRBJ1-1, is EAGVAQSPRYKIIEKRQSVAFWCNPISGHATLYWYQQILGQGPKLLIQFQNNGVVDDSQLPKDRFSAERLKGVDSTLKIQPAKLEDSAVYLCASSLFQNTEAFFGQGTRLTVV.

The chain couples TRBV5-4 to TRBJ1-1; tentative D call: TRBD1 (5 bases). The CDR3 contains 13 residues. Germline V gives CDR1 SGHNT, CDR2 YYREEE (reference sequence). V lost 3 bases to trimming and J lost 4 bases, with 10 bases between them. DNA of the CDR3: TGTGCCAGCAGCTGGACCCAGGGCACTGAAGCTTTCTTT. Translated: CASSWTQGTEAFF.

V gene TRBV6-2 or TRBV6-3 combines with J gene TRBJ2-1; perhaps D is TRBD1 or TRBD2 (5 bases each). Trimming stripped 5 bases from V and 6 bases from J, with 17 bases between. The CDR3 runs to 15 residues. From germline, CDR1 is MNHEY and CDR2 SVGEGT. The CDR3 protein is CASSPDTRATNEQFF. The CDR3 nucleotides read TGTGCCAGCAGTCCGGACACTAGGGCCACCAATGAGCAGTTCTTC.

The table lists this clonotype with many counts. The chain has TRBV7-2 and TRBJ1-4, with D unresolved. Germline values: CDR1 SGHTA, CDR2 FQGNSA. V was shortened by 1 base and J by 4 bases, with 10 bases between the two germline ends. The CDR3 consists of 15 residues. CDR3 bases: TGTGCCAGCAGCTTAGGAAAAGGCTTTAATGAAAAACTGTTTTTT. It yields the protein CASSLGKGFNEKLFF.

At least ten counts were recorded for this clonotype. The chain joins TRBV7-2 to TRBJ1-2; maybe TRBD1 (6 bases). This CDR3 contains 13 residues. The germline gives CDR1 SGHTA, CDR2 FQGNSA. V was shortened by 4 bases and J by 2 bases, with 8 bases between the two germline ends. The CDR3 sequence is CASSYDRNYGYTF. The CDR3 DNA is TGTGCCAGCAGCTACGACAGGAACTATGGCTACACCTTC.

The chain has TRBV4-3 and TRBJ2-1; D call uncertain. The CDR3 runs 13 residues. Germline V gene lookup returns CDR1 LGHNA and CDR2 YSLEER. V was pared by 4 bases and J by 6 bases, with 10 bases between. CDR3: CASSPRASNEQFF. The CDR3 DNA is TGCGCCAGCAGCCCCAGAGCCAGCAATGAGCAGTTCTTC.

The rearrangement links TRBV6-5 to TRBJ2-1, with a weak D call TRBD2 (6 bases). Germline V gives CDR1 MNHEY, CDR2 SVGAGI. CDR3 size: 15 residues. Trimming left V 6 bases short and J 6 bases short, with 18 bases between. This chain's CDR3 is CASSISGATGNEQFF. The CDR3 DNA reads TGTGCCAGCAGCATTAGCGGAGCAACGGGCAATGAGCAGTTCTTC.

This clonotype was counted only a few times. The chain combines TRBV5-4 with TRBJ2-5; TRBD2 matches at 9 bases. CDR1 is SGHNT, CDR2 YYREEE, per germline (reference sequence). This CDR3 is built from 15 residues. V trimming: 2 bases; J trimming: 3 bases; junction bases outside the gene matches: 5. The CDR3 DNA reads TGTGCCAGCAGCTTTCGGCGGGGGGGAAAAGAGACCCAGTACTTC. This sequence encodes CASSFRRGGKETQYF.

The chain joins TRBV5-4 to TRBJ2-7; 11 bases are shared with TRBD2. Trimming cost V 0 bases and J 7 bases; bases outside gene matches: 6. Germline V gene lookup returns CDR1 SGHNT and CDR2 YYREEE (reference sequence). There are 15 residues in the CDR3. The CDR3 here is CASSLGTSGSGEQYV. The CDR3 nucleotides read TGTGCCAGCAGCTTGGGAACTAGCGGGAGTGGTGAGCAGTACGTC.

This clonotype was recorded a few times. CDR3 nucleotides: TGTGCCAGCAGTTACCGGGACCCCAGAGGCGGTCACTACAATGAGCAGTTCTTC. It codes for CASSYRDPRGGHYNEQFF. This chain links TRBV28 with TRBJ2-1; D possibly uses TRBD1 or TRBD2 (5 bases each). V gave up 4 bases and J gave up 3 bases, with 22 bases separating them. The CDR3 has 18 residues. The V gene's germline CDR1 is MDHEN and CDR2 SYDVKM.

The rearrangement links TRBV5-4 to TRBJ2-7; weak D call: TRBD2 (6 bases). The CDR3 is made up of 15 amino acids. Germline loops: CDR1 SGHNT, CDR2 YYREEE (reference sequence). The CDR3 bases are TGTGCCAGCAGCTTGTTCGGTAGCGGAAACTACGGGCAGTACGTC. The encoded protein is CASSLFGSGNYGQYV.

This chain links TRBV20-1 with TRBJ2-5; 7 bases are a match to TRBD2. The CDR3 spans 15 residues. Germline V lookup: CDR1 DFQATT, CDR2 SNEGSKA (reference sequence). The V gene end was trimmed by 4 bases and the J gene end by 2 bases; junction bases not matched to a gene: 10. DNA for the CDR3: TGCAGTGCTACCGACCTAGCGGCCGCGCAAGAGACCCAGTACTTC. It is translated as CSATDLAAAQETQYF.

Concerning this clonotype itself: The junction departs from germline at one end; a sequencing error may be responsible. The chain employs TRBV11-2 and TRBJ2-1, with D possibly matching TRBD2 (5 bases). CDR1 is SGHAT and CDR2 is FQNNGV in the germline V gene. The length of the CDR3 is 16 residues. The CDR3 here is CASSLALDSRYNAQFF. In DNA form, the CDR3 reads TGTGCCAGCAGCTTAGCATTGGACTCGAGATACAATGCGCAGTTCTTC.

This clonotype came up a few times. The chain uses TRBV7-6 and TRBJ2-1, with 7 bases identical to TRBD1. V shed 0 bases and J 8 bases; nucleotides not matched to a gene: 4. The CDR3 length is 14 residues. Per germline, CDR1 SGHVS and CDR2 FNYEAQ. This chain's CDR3 is CASSLAQTGYEQFF. The CDR3 bases are TGTGCCAGCAGCTTAGCCCAGACAGGGTATGAGCAGTTCTTC.